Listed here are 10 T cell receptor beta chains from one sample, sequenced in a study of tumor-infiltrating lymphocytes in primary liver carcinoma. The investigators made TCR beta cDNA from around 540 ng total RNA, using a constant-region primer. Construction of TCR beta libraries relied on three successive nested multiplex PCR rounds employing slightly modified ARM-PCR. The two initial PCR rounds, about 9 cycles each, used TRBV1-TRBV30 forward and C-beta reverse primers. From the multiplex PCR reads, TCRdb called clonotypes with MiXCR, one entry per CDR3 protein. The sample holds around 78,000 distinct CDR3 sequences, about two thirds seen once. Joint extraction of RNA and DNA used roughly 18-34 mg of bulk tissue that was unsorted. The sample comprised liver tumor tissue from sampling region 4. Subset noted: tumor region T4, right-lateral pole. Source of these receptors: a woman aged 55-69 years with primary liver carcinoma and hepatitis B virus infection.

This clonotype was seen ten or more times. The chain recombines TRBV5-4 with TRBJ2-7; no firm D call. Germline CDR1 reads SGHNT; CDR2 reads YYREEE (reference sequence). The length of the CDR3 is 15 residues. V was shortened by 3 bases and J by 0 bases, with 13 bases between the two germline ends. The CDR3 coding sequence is TGTGCCAGCAGCTCACCCGACACTCGCTCCTACGAGCAGTACTTC. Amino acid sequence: CASSSPDTRSYEQYF.

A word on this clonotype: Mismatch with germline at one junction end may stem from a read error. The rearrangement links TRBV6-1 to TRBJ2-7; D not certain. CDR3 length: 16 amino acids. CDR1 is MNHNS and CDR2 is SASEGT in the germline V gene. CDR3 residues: CASSEASIPPVYEQYF. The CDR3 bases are TGTGCCAGCAGTGAGGCTAGTATCCCTCCCGTCTACGAACAGTACTTC.

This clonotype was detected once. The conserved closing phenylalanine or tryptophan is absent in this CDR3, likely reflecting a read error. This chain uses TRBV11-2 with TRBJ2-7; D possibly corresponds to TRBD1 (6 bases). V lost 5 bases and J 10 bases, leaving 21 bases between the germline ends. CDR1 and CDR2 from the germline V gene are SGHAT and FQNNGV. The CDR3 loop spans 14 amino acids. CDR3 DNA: TGTGCCAGCAGCCCCCCTTCAGGGGCTGGCGAACAGTACTAC. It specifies CASSPPSGAGEQYY.

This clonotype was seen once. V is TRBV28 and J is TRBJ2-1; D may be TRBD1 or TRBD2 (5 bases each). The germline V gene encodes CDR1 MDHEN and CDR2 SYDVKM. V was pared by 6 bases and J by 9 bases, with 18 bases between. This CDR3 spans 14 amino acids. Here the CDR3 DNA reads TGTGCCAGCAGGAGGACTGGGGCCCACAGTGAGCAGTTCTTC. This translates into CASRRTGAHSEQFF.

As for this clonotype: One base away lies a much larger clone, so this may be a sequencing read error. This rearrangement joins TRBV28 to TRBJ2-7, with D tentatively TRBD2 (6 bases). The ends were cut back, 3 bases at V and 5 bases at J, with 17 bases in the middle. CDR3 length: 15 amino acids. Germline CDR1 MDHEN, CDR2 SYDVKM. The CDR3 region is CASSLSLRGRDEQYF. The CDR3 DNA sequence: TGTGCCAGCAGTTTGAGTCTGCGGGGAAGGGACGAGCAGTACTTC.

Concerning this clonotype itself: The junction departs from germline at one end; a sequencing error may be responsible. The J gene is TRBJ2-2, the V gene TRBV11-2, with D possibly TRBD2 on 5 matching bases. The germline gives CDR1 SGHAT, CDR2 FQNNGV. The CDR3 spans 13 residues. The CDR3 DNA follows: TGTGCCAGCAGCTTAAATAGGAGTGGGGAGCCGTTTTTT. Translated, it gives CASSLNRSGEPFF.

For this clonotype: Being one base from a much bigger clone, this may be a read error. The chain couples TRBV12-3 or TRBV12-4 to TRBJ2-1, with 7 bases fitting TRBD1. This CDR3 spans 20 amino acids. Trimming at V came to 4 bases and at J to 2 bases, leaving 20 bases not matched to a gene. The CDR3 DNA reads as TGTGCCAGCAGTTCGTACAGGGGAGTGGGATCCACAAGCCCCTACAATGAGCAGTTCTTC. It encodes CASSSYRGVGSTSPYNEQFF.

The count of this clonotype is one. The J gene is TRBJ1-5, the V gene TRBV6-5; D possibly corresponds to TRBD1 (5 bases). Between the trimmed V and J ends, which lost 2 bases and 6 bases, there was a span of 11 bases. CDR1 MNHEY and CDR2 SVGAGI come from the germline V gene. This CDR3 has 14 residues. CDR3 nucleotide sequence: TGTGCCAGCAGTTACGCAGGGCTGAGTCAGCCCCAGCATTTT. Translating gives CASSYAGLSQPQHF.

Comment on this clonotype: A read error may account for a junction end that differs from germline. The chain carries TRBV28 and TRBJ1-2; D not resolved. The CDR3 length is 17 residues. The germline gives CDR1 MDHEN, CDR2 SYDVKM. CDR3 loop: CDSSFPPGSQDRYGYIF. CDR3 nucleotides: TGTGACAGCAGTTTCCCTCCCGGTTCCCAGGATCGGTATGGCTACATCTTC.

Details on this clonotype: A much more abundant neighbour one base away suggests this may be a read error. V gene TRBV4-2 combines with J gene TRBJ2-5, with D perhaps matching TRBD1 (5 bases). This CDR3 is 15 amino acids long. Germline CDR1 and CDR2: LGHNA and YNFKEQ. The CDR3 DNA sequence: TGTGACAGCAGCCAAGAAAGGGGCGGTCAAGAGACCCAGTACTTC. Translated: CDSSQERGGQETQYF.